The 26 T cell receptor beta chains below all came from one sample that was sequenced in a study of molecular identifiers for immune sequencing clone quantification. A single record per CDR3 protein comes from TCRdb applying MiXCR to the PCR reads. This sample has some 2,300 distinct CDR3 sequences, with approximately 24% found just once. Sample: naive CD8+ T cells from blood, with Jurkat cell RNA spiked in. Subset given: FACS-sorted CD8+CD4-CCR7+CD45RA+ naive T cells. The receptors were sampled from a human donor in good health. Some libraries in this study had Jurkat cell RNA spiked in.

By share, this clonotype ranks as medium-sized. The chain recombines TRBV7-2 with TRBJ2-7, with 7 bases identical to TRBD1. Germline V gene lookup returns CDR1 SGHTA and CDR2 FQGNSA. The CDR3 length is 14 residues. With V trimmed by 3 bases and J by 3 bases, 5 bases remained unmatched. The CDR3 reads CASSFWTGVYEQYF. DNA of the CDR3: TGTGCCAGCAGCTTCTGGACAGGAGTCTACGAGCAGTACTTC.

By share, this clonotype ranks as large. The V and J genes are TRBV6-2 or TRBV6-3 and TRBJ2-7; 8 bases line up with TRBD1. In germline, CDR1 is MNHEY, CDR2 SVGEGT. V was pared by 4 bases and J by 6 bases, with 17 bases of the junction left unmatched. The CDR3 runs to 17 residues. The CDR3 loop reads CASSSLPDRGYTSEQYF. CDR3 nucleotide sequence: TGTGCCAGCAGTTCCCTCCCCGACAGGGGCTACACATCCGAGCAGTACTTC.

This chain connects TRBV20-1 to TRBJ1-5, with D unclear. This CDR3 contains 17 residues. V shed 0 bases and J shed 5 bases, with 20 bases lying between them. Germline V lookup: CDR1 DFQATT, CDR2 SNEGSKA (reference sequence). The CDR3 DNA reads TGCAGTGCTAGAGATAACGTGAATCCGAGAAACTATCAGCCCCAGCATTTT. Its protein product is CSARDNVNPRNYQPQHF.

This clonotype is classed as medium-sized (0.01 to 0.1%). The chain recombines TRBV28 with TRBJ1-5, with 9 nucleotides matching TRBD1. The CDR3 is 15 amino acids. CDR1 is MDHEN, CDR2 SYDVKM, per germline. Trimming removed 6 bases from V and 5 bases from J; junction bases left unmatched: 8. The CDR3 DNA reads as TGTGCCAGCAGATTGGGACAGGGAAGCCATCAGCCCCAGCATTTT. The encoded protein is CASRLGQGSHQPQHF.

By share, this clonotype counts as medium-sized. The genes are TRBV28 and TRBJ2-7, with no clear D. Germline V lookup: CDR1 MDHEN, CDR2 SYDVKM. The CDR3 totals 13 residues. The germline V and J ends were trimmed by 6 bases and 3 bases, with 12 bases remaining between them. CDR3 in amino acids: CASSLGLGYEQYF. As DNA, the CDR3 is TGTGCCAGCAGCCTGGGGTTGGGCTACGAGCAGTACTTC.

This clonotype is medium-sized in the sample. The CDR3 sequence is CASSVGSGRAVEQYF. The CDR3 DNA sequence: TGTGCCAGCAGCGTAGGAAGCGGGAGGGCCGTAGAGCAGTACTTC. V is TRBV9 and J is TRBJ2-7; 10 bases match TRBD2. This CDR3 is 15 amino acids long. Trimming took 0 bases from V and 7 from J; bases not matched to a gene: 7. Germline assignment: CDR1 SGDLS and CDR2 YYNGEE.

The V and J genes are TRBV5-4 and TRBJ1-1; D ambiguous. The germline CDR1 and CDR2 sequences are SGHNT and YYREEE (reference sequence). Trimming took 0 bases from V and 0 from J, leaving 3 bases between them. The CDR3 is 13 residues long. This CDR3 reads CASSLGLNTEAFF. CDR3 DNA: TGTGCCAGCAGCTTGGGACTGAACACTGAAGCTTTCTTT. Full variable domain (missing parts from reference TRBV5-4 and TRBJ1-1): ETGVTQSPTHLIKTRGQQVTLRCSSQSGHNTVSWYQQALGQGPQFIFQYYREEENGRGNFPPRFSGLQFPNYSSELNVNALELDDSALYLCASSLGLNTEAFFGQGTRLTVV.

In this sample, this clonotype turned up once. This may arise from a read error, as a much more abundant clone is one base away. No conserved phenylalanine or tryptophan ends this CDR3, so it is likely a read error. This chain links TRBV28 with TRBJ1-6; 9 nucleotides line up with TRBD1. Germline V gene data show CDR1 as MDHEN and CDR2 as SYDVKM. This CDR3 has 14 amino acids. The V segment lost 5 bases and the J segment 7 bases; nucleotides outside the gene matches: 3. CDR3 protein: CASSHRGRNSPLHL. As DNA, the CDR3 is TGTGCCAGCAGTCACAGGGGGCGGAATTCACCCCTCCACCTT.

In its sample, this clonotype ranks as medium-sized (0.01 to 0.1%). The CDR3 spells CASSPGDNEQFF. DNA of the CDR3: TGTGCCAGCAGCCCAGGGGACAATGAGCAGTTCTTC. This chain connects TRBV7-9 to TRBJ2-1; weak D call: TRBD1 (6 bases). The V and J ends lost 5 bases and 5 bases respectively, with 7 bases between them. This CDR3 is 12 amino acids long. Germline-derived CDR1 and CDR2 are SEHNR and FQNEAQ (reference sequence).

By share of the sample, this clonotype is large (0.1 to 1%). As DNA, the CDR3 is TGTGCCAGCACCGACTGGGCCTCGGATTCACCCCTCCACTTT. Protein sequence: CASTDWASDSPLHF. V gene TRBV6-2 or TRBV6-3 combines with J gene TRBJ1-6, with D uncertain. Trimming cost V 7 bases and J 8 bases, with 15 bases left between them. The CDR3 spans 14 residues. Germline V lookup: CDR1 MNHEY, CDR2 SVGEGT.

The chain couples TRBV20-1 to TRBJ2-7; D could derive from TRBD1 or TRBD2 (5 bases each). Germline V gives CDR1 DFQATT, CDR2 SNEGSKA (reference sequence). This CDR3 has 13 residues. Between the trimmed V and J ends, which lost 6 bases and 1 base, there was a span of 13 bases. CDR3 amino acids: CSAAPGPSYEQYF. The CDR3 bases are TGCAGTGCCGCACCGGGACCTTCCTACGAGCAGTACTTC.

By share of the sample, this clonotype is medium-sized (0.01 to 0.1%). The DNA of the CDR3 is TGTGCCAGCAGCTTGCATACAGGGATGCATCAGCCCCAGCATTTT. Translating it yields CASSLHTGMHQPQHF. The J gene is TRBJ1-5, the V gene TRBV5-5; maybe TRBD1 (6 bases). The CDR3 is 15 residues long. V shed 1 base and J shed 5 bases, with 13 bases lying between them. CDR1 is SGHKS and CDR2 is YYEKEE in the germline V gene (reference sequence).

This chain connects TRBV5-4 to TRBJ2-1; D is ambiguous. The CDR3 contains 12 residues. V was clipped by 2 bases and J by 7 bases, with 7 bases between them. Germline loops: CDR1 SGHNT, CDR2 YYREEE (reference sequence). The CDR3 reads CASSFGANEQFF. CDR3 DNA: TGTGCCAGCAGCTTCGGAGCAAATGAGCAGTTCTTC.

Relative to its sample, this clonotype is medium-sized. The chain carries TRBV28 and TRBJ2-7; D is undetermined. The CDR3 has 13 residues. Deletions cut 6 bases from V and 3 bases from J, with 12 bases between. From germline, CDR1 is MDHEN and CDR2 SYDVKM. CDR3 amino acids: CASSQPLNYEQYF. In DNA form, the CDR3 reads TGTGCCAGCAGCCAACCACTGAACTACGAGCAGTACTTC.

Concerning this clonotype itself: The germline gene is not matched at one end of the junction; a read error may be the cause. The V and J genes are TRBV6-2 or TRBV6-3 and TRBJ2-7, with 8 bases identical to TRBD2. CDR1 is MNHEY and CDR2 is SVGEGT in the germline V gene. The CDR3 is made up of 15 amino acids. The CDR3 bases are TGTGCCAGCAGTTACACCGGCGGGGGGCTCTACGAGCTGTACTTC. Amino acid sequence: CASSYTGGGLYELYF.

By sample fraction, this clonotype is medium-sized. The CDR3 spells CASSRSPHYEQYF. In DNA form, the CDR3 reads TGTGCCAGCAGCAGAAGTCCACACTACGAGCAGTACTTC. V gene TRBV7-9 combines with J gene TRBJ2-7; D gene unclear. The germline CDR1 and CDR2 sequences are SEHNR and FQNEAQ (reference sequence). Trimming stripped 5 bases from V and 3 bases from J, with 11 bases between. The CDR3 runs to 13 residues.

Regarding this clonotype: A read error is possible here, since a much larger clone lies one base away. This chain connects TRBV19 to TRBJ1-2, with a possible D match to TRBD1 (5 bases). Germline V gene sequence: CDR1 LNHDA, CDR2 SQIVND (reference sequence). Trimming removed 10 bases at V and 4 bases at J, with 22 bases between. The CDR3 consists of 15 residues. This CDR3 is CANNEGVAIPYGYTF. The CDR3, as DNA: TGTGCCAATAATGAAGGGGTAGCAATTCCCTATGGCTACACCTTC.

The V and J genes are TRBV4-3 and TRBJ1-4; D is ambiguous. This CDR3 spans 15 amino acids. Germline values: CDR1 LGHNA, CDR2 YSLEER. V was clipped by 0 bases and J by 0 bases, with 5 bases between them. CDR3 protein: CASSQEDPTNEKLFF. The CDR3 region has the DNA TGCGCCAGCAGCCAAGAGGACCCAACTAATGAAAAACTGTTTTTT.

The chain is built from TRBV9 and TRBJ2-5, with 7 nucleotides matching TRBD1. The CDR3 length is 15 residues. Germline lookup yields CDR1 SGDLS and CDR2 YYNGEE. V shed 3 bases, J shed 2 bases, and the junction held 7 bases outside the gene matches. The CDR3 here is CASSEGQPLQETQYF. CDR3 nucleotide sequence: TGTGCCAGCAGCGAGGGACAGCCTCTTCAAGAGACCCAGTACTTC.

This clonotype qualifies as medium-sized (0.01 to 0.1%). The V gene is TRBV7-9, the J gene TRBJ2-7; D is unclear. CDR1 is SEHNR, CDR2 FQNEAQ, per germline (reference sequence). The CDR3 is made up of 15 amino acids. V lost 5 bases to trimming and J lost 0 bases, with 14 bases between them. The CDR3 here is CASSPQFPSSYEQYF. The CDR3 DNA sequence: TGTGCCAGCAGCCCCCAATTCCCGAGCTCCTACGAGCAGTACTTC.

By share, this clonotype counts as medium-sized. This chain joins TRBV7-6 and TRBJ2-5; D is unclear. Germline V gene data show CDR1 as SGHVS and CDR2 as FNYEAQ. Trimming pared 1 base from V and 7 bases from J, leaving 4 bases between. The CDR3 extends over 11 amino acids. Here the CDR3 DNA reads TGTGCCAGCAGCTTAGACCCGACCCAGTACTTC. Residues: CASSLDPTQYF.

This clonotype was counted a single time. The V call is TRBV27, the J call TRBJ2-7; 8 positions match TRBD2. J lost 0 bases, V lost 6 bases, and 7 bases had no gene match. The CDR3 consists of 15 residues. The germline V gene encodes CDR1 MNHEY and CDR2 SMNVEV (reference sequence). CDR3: CASSWTSGSSYEQYF. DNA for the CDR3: TGTGCCAGCAGCTGGACCAGCGGGAGCTCCTACGAGCAGTACTTC.

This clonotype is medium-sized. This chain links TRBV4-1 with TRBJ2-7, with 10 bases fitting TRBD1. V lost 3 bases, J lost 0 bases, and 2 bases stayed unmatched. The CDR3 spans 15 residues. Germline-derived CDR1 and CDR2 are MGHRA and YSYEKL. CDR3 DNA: TGCGCCAGCAGCCAGGACAGGGGGGCCTCCTACGAGCAGTACTTC. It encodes CASSQDRGASYEQYF.

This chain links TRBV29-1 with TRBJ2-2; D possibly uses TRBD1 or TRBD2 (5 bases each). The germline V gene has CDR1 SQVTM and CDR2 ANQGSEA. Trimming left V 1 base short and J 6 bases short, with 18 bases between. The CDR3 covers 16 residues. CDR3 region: CSVEGPTGTFAGELFF. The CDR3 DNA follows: TGCAGCGTTGAAGGGCCGACTGGGACCTTTGCCGGGGAGCTGTTTTTT.

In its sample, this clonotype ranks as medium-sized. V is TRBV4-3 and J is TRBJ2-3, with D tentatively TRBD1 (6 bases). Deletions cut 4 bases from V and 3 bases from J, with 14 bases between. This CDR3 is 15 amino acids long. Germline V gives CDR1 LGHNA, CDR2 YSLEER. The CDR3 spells CASSPVFRGTDTQYF. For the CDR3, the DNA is TGCGCCAGCAGCCCCGTGTTCAGGGGTACAGATACGCAGTATTTT.

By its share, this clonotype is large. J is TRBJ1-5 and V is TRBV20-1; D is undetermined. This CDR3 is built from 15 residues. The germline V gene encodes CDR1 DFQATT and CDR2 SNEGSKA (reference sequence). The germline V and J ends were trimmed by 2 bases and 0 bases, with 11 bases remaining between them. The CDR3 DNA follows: TGCAGTGCTAGAAACGACCAGGATAGCAATCAGCCCCAGCATTTT. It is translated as CSARNDQDSNQPQHF.